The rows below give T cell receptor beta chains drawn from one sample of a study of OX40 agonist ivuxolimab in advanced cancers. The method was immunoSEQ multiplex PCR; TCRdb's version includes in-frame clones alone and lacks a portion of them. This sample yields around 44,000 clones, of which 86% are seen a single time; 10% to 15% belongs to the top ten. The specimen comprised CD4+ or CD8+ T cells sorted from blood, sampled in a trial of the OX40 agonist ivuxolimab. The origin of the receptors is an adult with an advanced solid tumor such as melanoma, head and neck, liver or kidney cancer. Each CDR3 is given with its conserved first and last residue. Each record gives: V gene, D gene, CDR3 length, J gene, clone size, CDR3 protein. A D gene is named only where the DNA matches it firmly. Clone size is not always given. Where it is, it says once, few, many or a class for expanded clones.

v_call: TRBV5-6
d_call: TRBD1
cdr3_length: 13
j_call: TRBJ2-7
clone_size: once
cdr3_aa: CASSSGQSYEQYF

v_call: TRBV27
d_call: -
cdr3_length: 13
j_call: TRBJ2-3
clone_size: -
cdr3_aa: CASSSQYTDTQYF

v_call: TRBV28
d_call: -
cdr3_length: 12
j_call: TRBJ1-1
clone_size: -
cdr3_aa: CASSSSGPQAFF

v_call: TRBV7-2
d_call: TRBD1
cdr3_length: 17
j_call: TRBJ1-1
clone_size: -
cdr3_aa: CASSYLPGQVMSTEAFF

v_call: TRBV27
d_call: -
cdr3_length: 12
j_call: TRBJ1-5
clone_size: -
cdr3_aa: CASGSVGQPQHF

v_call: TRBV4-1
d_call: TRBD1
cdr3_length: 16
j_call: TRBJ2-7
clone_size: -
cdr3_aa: CASSLTGQGAIYEQYF

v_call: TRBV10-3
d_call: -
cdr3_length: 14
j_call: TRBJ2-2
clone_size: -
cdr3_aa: CAISETPNTGELFF

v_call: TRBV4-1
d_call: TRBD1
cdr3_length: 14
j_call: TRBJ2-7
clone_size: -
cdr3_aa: CASSQGQRTYEQYF

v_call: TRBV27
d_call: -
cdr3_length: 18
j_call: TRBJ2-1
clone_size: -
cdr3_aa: CASSLRVVGGPSYNEQFF

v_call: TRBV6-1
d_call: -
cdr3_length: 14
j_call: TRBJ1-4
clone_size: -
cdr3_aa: CASSEWVGMGKLFF

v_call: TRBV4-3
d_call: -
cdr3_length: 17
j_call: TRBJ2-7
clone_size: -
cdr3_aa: CASSQENLLGGTNEQYF

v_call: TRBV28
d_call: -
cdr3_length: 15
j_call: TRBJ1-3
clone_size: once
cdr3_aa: CASSLYGGLGNTIYF

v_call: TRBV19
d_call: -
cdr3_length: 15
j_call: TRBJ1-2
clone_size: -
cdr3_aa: CASSIGGSLNYGYTF

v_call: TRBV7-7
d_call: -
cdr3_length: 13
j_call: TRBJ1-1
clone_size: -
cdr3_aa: CASSFRTDTEAFF

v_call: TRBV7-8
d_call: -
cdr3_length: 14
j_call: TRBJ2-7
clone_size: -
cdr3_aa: CASSSRQSSYEQYF

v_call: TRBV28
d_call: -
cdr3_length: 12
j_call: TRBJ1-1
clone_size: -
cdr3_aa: CASSLNSLEAFF

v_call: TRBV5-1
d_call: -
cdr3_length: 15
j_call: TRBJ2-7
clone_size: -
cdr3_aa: CASSFLGEVRYEQYF

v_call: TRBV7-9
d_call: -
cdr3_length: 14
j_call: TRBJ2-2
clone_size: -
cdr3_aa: CASSPTGVPGELFF

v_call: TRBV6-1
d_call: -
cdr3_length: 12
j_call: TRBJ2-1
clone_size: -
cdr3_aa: CASSPSSVEQFF

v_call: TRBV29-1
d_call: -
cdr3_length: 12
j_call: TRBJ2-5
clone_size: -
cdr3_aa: CSVPGIQETQYF

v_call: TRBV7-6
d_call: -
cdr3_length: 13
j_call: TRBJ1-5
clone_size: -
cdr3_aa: CASSLTANQPQHF

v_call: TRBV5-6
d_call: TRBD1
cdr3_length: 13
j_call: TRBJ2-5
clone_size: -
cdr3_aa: CASSRDSQETQYF

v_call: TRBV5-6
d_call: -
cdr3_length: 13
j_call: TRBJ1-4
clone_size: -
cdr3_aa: CASSLARSEKLFF

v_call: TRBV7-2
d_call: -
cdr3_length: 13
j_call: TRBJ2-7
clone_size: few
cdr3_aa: CASSFHMSYEQYF

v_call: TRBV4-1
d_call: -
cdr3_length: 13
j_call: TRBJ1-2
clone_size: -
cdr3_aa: CASSSESGYGYTF

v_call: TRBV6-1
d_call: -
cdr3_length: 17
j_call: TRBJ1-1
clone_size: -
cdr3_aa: CASSEALGVGPLTEAFF

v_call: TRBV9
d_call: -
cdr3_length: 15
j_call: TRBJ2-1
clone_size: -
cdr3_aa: CASSAGGLSYNEQFF

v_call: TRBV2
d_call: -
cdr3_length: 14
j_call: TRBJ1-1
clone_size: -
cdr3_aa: CATPQAGSNTEAFF

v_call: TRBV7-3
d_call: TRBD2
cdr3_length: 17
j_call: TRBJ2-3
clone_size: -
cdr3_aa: CASSLFVAGGLGDTQYF

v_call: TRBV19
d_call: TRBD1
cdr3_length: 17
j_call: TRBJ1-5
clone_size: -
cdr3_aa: CASSVGQGKYSNQPQHF

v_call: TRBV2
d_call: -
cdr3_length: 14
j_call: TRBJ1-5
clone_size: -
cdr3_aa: CASSPGGSNQPQHF

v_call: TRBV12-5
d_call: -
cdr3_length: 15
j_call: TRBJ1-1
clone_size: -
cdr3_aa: CASGLAGPSLTEAFF

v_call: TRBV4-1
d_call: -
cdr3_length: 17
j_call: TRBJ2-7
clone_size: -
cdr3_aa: CASSLQWGGGVPYEQYF

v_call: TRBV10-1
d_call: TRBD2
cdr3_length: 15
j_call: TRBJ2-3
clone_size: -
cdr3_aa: CASSETGTSTDTQYF

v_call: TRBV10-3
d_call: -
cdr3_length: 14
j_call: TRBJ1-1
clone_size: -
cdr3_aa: CAIRGLDMNTEAFF

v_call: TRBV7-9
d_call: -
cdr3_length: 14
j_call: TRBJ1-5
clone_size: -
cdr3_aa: CASSLVGSNQPQHF

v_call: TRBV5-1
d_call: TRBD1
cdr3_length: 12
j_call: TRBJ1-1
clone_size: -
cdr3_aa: CASSPRGGEAFF

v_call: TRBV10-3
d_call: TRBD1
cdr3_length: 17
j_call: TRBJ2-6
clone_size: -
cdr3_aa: CAISEDRVGSGANVLTF

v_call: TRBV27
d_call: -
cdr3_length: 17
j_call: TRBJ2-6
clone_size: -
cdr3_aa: CASSLLRRTAGANVLTF

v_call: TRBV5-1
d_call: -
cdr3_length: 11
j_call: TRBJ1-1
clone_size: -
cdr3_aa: CASSIDGEAFF

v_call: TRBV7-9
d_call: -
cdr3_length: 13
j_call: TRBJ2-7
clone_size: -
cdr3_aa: CASSSPLRHEQYF

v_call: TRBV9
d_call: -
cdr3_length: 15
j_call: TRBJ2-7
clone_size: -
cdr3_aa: CASSVEAGFSYEQYF

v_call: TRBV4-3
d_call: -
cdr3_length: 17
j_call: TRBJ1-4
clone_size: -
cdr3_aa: CASSQDLADSNFEKLFF

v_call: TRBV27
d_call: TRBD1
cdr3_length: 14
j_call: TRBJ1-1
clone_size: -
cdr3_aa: CASSPGQLNTEAFF

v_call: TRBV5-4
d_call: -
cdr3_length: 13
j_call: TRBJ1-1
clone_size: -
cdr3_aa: CASSGPGQKEAFF

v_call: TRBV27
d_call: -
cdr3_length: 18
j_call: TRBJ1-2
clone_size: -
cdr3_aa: CASSSASRTHRGLFGWTF

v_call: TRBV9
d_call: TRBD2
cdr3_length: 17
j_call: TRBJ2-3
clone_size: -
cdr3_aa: CASSVQWGGSSADTQYF

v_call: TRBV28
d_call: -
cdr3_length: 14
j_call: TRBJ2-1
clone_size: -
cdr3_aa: CASSLANTGNEQFF

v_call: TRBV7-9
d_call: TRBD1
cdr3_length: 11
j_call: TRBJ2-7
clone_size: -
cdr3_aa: CASSLSGGQYF

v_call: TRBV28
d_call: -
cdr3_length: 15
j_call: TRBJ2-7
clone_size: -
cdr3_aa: CASSLGEAKSYEQYF

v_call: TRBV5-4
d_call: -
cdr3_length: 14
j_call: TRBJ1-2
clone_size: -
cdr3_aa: CASSFLGLGEGYTF

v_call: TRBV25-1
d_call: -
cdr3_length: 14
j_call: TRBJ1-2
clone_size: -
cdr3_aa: CASSPGRPSRGYTF

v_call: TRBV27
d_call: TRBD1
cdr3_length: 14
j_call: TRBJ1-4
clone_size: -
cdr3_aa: CASSFRQGGEKLFF

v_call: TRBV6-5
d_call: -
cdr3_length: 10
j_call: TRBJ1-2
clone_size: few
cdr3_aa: CASWEGGYTF